This TCR beta chain appears in the sequencing data of a study of identical twins (dated by TCRdb to the mid-2010s). Regarding the complete study: To test whether fetal clonotypes persist, the study used deep sequencing on TCR alpha and beta repertoires from monozygotic twins, unrelated adults of various ages, and cord blood. To rule out contamination, the twin experiments were replicated at different times with different library preparation protocols. Overall study outcomes, separate from this receptor: Zero-insertion analyses could be partly confounded by invariant T cells such as MAIT and iNKT, although diverse VJ usage argued against such confounding for most clonotypes. Because the same donors could not be followed over many years, conclusions were based on cross-sectional statistical analysis. Compared with coincidental sharing between unrelated individuals, an excess of low generation-probability sequences was observed among out-of-frame TCR alpha sequences shared between twins. Recombination models systematically underestimated out-of-frame TCR alpha sharing in monozygotic twins but agreed with sharing between unrelated individuals. Fewer insertions were carried by abundant cord blood beta clonotypes; a weaker similar trend was observed in young adult naive repertoires, while no such trend was observed in memory repertoires. The excess sharing between twins in beta out-of-frame sequences was weaker because fewer shared sequences reduced the signal-to-noise ratio.

With respect to this clonotype: Its antigen target is currently unknown. One base away there is no much larger clone; base qualities are not given.

Every donor in the study was a healthy Caucasian. The study also sequenced three unrelated non-twin adults: a male aged 18 to 29, a male aged 50 to 59 and a female aged 50 to 59. Using Miltenyi CD45RO+ enrichment and human naive T-cell isolation kits, memory (CD45RO+) and naive T cells were isolated from PBMC. The library was made by 5' RACE. The instrument was an Illumina HiSeq 2000. A universal primer binding site was added through template switching, and the final cDNA carried a unique molecular identifier so that TCR cDNA molecules could be counted accurately. Specific primers in the conserved constant-segment region were used to synthesize first-strand cDNA for TCR alpha and beta chains. To control for contamination, each cDNA library was double barcoded with a SMART-Mk sample barcode plus Illumina barcodes. Two successive PCR steps introduced TruSeq adapter sequences along with Illumina sample barcodes. Sequencing of the TCR alpha and beta cDNA libraries was done on the Illumina HiSeq platform using custom primers. In the source study's methods: Unique molecular identifiers were extracted from raw reads with MiGEC, and CDR3 positions were determined with MiXCR. Recombination models were inferred per individual with the repgenHMM and IGoR tools using an EM algorithm. Shared clonotype analysis was performed with the tcR package in R, normalizing sharing by the product of cloneset sizes. Out-of-frame nonproductive sequences were analyzed to study raw recombination free of thymic and clonal selection effects. The raw public reads went through TCRdb reprocessing: fastp at Q25, MiXCR clone calling, in-frame beta chains kept. Rows with a matching CDR3 protein are joined into one entry that keeps the most common DNA and genes. Clone size and V and J calls follow TCRdb, not the original study. This sample is represented by around 670,000 distinct CDR3 sequences; 6% to 6.5% of them were singletons. Of the sample, about 1.8% falls within the top ten clones.

The CDR3 runs 14 residues from the cysteine to the phenylalanine. The only DNA kept is the CDR3, 42 bases in frame from the first base. The germline V gene sets CDR1 to SGDLS and CDR2 to YYNGEE. The junction shows trimming of 3 bases on V and 9 bases on J, and the gene matches do not reach 9 bases of it. The clonotype was recovered from a man younger than 35 in good health. This receptor chain uses TRBV9 and TRBJ2-4; 7 of the junction bases match TRBD1. Sequenced sample: naive T cells sorted from blood. What the cell subset or site label conveys for this sample: cells isolated with a human naive T-cell isolation kit. The CDR3 corresponds to CASSARQGGRIQYF. The nucleotide sequence is TGTGCCAGCAGCGCCCGACAGGGCGGACGCATTCAGTACTTC.